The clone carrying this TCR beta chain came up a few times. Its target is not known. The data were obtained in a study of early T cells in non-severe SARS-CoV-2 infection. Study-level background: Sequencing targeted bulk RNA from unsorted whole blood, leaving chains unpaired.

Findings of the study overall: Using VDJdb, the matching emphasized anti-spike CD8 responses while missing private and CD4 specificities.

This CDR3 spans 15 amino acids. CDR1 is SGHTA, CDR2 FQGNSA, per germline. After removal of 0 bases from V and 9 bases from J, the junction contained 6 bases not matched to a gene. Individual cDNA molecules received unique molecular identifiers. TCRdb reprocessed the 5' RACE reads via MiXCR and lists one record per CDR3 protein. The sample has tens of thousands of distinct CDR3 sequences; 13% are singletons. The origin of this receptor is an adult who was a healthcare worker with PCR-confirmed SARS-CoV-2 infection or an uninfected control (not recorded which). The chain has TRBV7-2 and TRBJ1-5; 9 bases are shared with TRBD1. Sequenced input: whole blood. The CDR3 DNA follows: TGTGCCAGCAGCTTAGCCGGACAGGGGCGGCTGCCCCAGCATTTT. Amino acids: CASSLAGQGRLPQHF. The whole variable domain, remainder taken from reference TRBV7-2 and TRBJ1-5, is GAGVSQSPSNKVTEKGKDVELRCDPISGHTALYWYRQSLGQGLEFLIYFQGNSAPDKSGLPSDRFSAERTGGSVSTLTIQRTQQEDSAVYLCASSLAGQGRLPQHFGDGTRLSIL.